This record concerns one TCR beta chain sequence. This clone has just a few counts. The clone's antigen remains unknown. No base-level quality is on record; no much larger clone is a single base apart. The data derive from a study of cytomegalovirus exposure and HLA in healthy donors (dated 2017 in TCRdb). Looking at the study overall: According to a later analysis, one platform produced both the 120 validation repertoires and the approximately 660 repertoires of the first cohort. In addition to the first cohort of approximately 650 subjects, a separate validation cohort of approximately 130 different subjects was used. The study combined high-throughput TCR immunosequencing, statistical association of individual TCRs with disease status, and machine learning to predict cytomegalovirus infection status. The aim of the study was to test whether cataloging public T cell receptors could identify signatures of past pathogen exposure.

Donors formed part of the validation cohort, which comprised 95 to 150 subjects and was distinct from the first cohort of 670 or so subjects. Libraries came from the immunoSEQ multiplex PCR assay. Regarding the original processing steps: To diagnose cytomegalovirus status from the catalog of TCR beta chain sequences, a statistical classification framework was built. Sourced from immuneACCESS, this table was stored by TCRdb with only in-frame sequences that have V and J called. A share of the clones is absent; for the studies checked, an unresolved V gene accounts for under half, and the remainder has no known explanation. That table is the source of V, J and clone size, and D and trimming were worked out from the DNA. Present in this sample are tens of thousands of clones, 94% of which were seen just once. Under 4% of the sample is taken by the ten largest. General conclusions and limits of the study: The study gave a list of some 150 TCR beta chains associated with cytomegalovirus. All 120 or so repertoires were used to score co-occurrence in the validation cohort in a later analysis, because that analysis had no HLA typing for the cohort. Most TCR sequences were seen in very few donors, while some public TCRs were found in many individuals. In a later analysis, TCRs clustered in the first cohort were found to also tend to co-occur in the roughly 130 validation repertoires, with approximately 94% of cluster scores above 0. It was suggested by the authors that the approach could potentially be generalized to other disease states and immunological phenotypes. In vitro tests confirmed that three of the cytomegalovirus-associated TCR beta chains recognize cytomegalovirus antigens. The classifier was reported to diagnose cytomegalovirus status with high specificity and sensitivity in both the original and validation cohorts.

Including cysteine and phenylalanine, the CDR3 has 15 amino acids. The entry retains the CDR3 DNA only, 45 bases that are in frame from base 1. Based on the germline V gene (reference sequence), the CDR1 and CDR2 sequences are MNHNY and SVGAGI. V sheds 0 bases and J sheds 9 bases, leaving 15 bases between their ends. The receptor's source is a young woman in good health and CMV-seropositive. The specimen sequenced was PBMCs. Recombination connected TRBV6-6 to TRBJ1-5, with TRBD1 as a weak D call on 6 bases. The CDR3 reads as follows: CASSYSGGARWPQHF. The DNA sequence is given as TGTGCCAGCAGTTACTCTGGGGGGGCGCGATGGCCCCAGCATTTT.